Shown below are 30 T cell receptor beta chains from a single sample sequenced in a study of regulatory T cells in long-lasting Graves disease. CDR3 regions were amplified by Arm-PCR using iRepertoire HTBI primers to build TCR beta libraries. TCRdb redid the calling of the multiplex PCR reads with MiXCR, one entry per CDR3 protein. The repertoire consists of roughly 510,000 distinct CDR3 sequences, with more than 15% occurring once and the leading ten covering around 12%. Stated time point: newly diagnosed GD, antithyroid drugs for less than 3 months. From RNA extracted from PBMCs, the TCR library was made. The same specimen was also included in a second study, on T cells in Graves' hyperthyroidism and ophthalmopathy.

Sequences were derived from peripheral blood mononuclear cells (PBMCs), sampled at new diagnosis, from a patient treated with antithyroid drugs. These receptor sequences come from a man between 18 and 29 years old with Graves disease.

This clonotype was counted many times. J is TRBJ1-4 and V is TRBV29-1, with TRBD1 matching over 9 bases. Losses at the gene ends were 7 bases for V and 17 bases for J; bases not matched to a gene: 11. This CDR3 is built from 11 residues. Germline V gene data show CDR1 as SQVTM and CDR2 as ANQGSEA. The CDR3 DNA reads as TGCAGCGCTGCCACCCGGGACAGGGCCTTTTTT. Translation gives CSAATRDRAFF.

This clonotype was seen only a few times. The V and J genes are TRBV25-1 and TRBJ2-2, with 8 bases fitting TRBD1. This CDR3 region has 15 residues. CDR1 and CDR2 from the germline V gene are MGHDK and SYGVNS. The ends lost 6 bases at V and 1 base at J; junction bases unmatched: 4. The CDR3 reads CASSPDRGNTGELFF. The CDR3, as DNA: TGTGCCAGCAGCCCTGACAGGGGGAACACCGGGGAGCTGTTTTTT.

This clonotype was seen once. The chain uses TRBV7-9 and TRBJ2-5, with D perhaps assigned TRBD1 or TRBD2 (6 bases each). CDR1 SEHNR and CDR2 FQNEAQ come from the germline V gene (reference sequence). V was clipped by 1 base and J by 4 bases, with 16 bases between them. The CDR3 consists of 16 residues. This CDR3 reads CASSLGPEGGRETQYF. The CDR3 DNA sequence: TGTGCCAGCAGCTTAGGGCCCGAAGGGGGGCGAGAGACCCAGTACTTC. The full variable domain, in which reference TRBV7-9 and TRBJ2-5 provide the parts outside the CDR3, is DTGVSQNPRHKITKRGQNVTFRCDPISEHNRLYWYRQTLGQGPEFLTYFQNEAQLEKSRLLSDRFSAERPKGSFSTLEIQRTEQGDSAMYLCASSLGPEGGRETQYFGPGTRLLVL.

This clonotype was detected a few times. The chain uses TRBV20-1 and TRBJ1-2; D might be TRBD1 (6 bases). V was trimmed by 3 bases and J by 6 bases, leaving 17 bases between them. The CDR3 totals 14 residues. CDR1 is DFQATT and CDR2 is SNEGSKA in the germline V gene (reference sequence). The CDR3 protein is CSASEGRGYDGYTF. The CDR3 coding sequence is TGCAGTGCTAGTGAGGGCAGGGGATACGATGGCTACACCTTC.

This clonotype occurred a few times. The chain couples TRBV7-9 to TRBJ2-7; TRBD2 matches at 13 bases. Per the germline V gene, CDR1 is SEHNR and CDR2 is FQNEAQ (reference sequence). V dropped 5 bases and J dropped 6; count of bases not matched to a gene: 7. The CDR3 is 15 residues long. CDR3 residues: CASSRLAGGSLEQYF. In nucleotides, the CDR3 is TGTGCCAGCAGCCGACTAGCGGGAGGAAGTCTCGAGCAGTACTTC.

This clonotype was seen only a few times. The chain employs TRBV7-2 and TRBJ2-4; 7 bases are shared with TRBD1. The CDR3 is 16 amino acids. Germline loops: CDR1 SGHTA, CDR2 FQGNSA. V dropped 5 bases and J dropped 3; count of bases not matched to a gene: 10. CDR3 region: CASSPGQGVVKNIQYF. For the CDR3, the DNA is TGTGCCAGCAGCCCTGGGCAGGGGGTTGTCAAAAACATTCAGTACTTC.

V usage is TRBV15 and J usage is TRBJ2-2; possible D gene TRBD1, 7 bases. This CDR3 is built from 15 residues. Germline V gene lookup returns CDR1 LNHNV and CDR2 YYDKDF (reference sequence). Trimming pared 5 bases from V and 3 bases from J, leaving 13 bases between. DNA for the CDR3: TGTGCCACCAGCTTAGGAGGGACAGACACCGGGGAGCTGTTTTTT. This sequence encodes CATSLGGTDTGELFF. Full variable domain (rest looked up from reference TRBV15 and TRBJ2-2): DAMVIQNPRYQVTQFGKPVTLSCSQTLNHNVMYWYQQKSSQAPKLLFHYYDKDFNNEADTPDNFQSRRPNTSFCFLDIRSPGLGDTAMYLCATSLGGTDTGELFFGEGSRLTVL.

J is TRBJ2-7 and V is TRBV5-1; 7 positions agree with TRBD2. This CDR3 region has 17 residues. J lost 2 bases, V lost 3 bases, and 14 bases had no gene match. The germline V gene encodes CDR1 SGHRS and CDR2 YFSETQ. This CDR3 is CASSSYLAGRSPYEQYF. The CDR3, as DNA: TGCGCCAGCAGCTCTTACTTGGCCGGGAGGTCTCCCTACGAGCAGTACTTC.

Many counts were recorded for this clonotype. V and J are TRBV2 and TRBJ1-6; TRBD1 is a possible D gene (5 bases). This CDR3 contains 13 residues. Germline CDR1 reads SNHLY; CDR2 reads FYNNEI. The V end lost 1 base, the J end lost 9 bases, and 7 bases lay between the germline ends. Here the CDR3 DNA reads TGTGCCAGCAGTGAAGGGGGACGTTCACCCCTCCACTTT. Translating gives CASSEGGRSPLHF.

This rearrangement joins TRBV12-3 or TRBV12-4 to TRBJ1-5, with no clear D. The CDR3 totals 15 residues. V lost 7 bases and J lost 0, with 13 bases in between. The CDR3: CASTPDGHSNQPQHF. The CDR3 DNA sequence: TGTGCCAGCACCCCGGACGGTCATAGCAATCAGCCCCAGCATTTT.

The gene calls are TRBV5-4 and TRBJ2-7; TRBD2 matches 9 bases. The CDR3 covers 15 residues. Germline CDR1 is SGHNT and CDR2 is YYREEE (reference sequence). Trimming at V came to 4 bases and at J to 0 bases, leaving 5 bases not matched to a gene. The CDR3 spells CASSPPSGTSYEQYF. The CDR3 DNA follows: TGTGCCAGCAGCCCTCCTAGCGGGACCTCCTACGAGCAGTACTTC. The variable domain in full, completed from reference TRBV5-4 and TRBJ2-7, reads ETGVTQSPTHLIKTRGQQVTLRCSSQSGHNTVSWYQQALGQGPQFIFQYYREEENGRGNFPPRFSGLQFPNYSSELNVNALELDDSALYLCASSPPSGTSYEQYFGPGTRLTVT.

In this sample, this clonotype turned up many times. The rearrangement joins TRBV19 to TRBJ2-3; 11 nucleotides agree with TRBD1. The CDR3 runs to 15 residues. Trimming at V came to 5 bases and at J to 4 bases, leaving 5 bases not matched to a gene. Germline CDR1 and CDR2: LNHDA and SQIVND (reference sequence). The CDR3 protein is CASSLGQGVPDTQYF. DNA of the CDR3: TGTGCCAGTAGTCTGGGACAGGGGGTCCCAGATACGCAGTATTTT. Complete variable domain (other parts from reference TRBV19 and TRBJ2-3): DGGITQSPKYLFRKEGQNVTLSCEQNLNHDAMYWYRQDPGQGLRLIYYSQIVNDFQKGDIAEGYSVSREKKESFPLTVTSAQKNPTAFYLCASSLGQGVPDTQYFGPGTRLTVL.

The chain is built from TRBV29-1 and TRBJ1-2; 8 nucleotides line up with TRBD1. Germline V gene data show CDR1 as SQVTM and CDR2 as ANQGSEA. The CDR3 totals 12 residues. The junction had 5 bases not matched to a gene; V was cut back by 7 bases and J by 4 bases. As DNA, the CDR3 is TGCAGCGGCGGGACAGGCCTCTATGGCTACACCTTC. This sequence encodes CSGGTGLYGYTF.

V gene TRBV5-1 combines with J gene TRBJ1-1; 7 nucleotides match TRBD1. This CDR3 region has 15 residues. CDR1 SGHRS and CDR2 YFSETQ come from the germline V gene. V shed 4 bases and J 5 bases; nucleotides not matched to a gene: 11. The DNA for the CDR3 is TGCGCCAGCAGCCCGGCACAGGGGCTGGGGACTGAAGCTTTCTTT. Translation: CASSPAQGLGTEAFF.

This clonotype occurred many times. The genes are TRBV20-1 and TRBJ2-5; 13 nucleotides match TRBD2. After removal of 5 bases from V and 6 bases from J, the junction contained 6 bases not matched to a gene. This CDR3 is built from 14 residues. Germline V CDR1 and CDR2: DFQATT, SNEGSKA (reference sequence). The CDR3 loop is CSAGLAGAPQTQYF. CDR3 coding DNA: TGCAGTGCTGGACTAGCGGGAGCTCCCCAGACCCAGTACTTC.

This clonotype showed up many times. The V gene is TRBV28, the J gene TRBJ2-7; 9 nucleotides match TRBD2. The CDR3 sequence is 14 residues long. Germline-derived CDR1 and CDR2 are MDHEN and SYDVKM. V shed 2 bases and J 2 bases; nucleotides not matched to a gene: 1. CDR3 bases: TGTGCCAGCAGTTTAATAGCGGGAGCCTACGAGCAGTACTTC. The encoded protein is CASSLIAGAYEQYF.

This clonotype has just a few counts. This chain uses TRBV30 with TRBJ1-6; D not certain. The V end lost 3 bases, the J end lost 10 bases, and 25 bases lay between the germline ends. The CDR3 totals 17 residues. CDR1 is GTSNPN, CDR2 SVGIG, per germline (reference sequence). The CDR3: CAWRPRPGRLGRSPLHF. In DNA form, the CDR3 reads TGTGCCTGGAGGCCTCGTCCCGGCCGTCTAGGAAGGTCACCCCTCCACTTT.

This clonotype was picked up a small number of times. The V gene is TRBV13, the J gene TRBJ1-2; possibly TRBD1 for D (5 bases). The CDR3 has 15 amino acids. CDR1 PRHDT and CDR2 FYEKMQ come from the germline V gene (reference sequence). The V gene lost 5 bases and the J gene lost 4 bases, with 17 bases spanning the gap. CDR3 in DNA: TGTGCCAGCAGCCCTCTTGCGGGGCTAGGCTATGGCTACACCTTC. This gives the protein CASSPLAGLGYGYTF. Filled out from reference TRBV13 and TRBJ1-2, the complete variable domain reads AAGVIQSPRHLIKEKRETATLKCYPIPRHDTVYWYQQGPGQDPQFLISFYEKMQSDKGSIPDRFSAQQFSDYHSELNMSSLELGDSALYFCASSPLAGLGYGYTFGSGTRLTVV.

This clonotype was seen only a few times. The chain is built from TRBV18 and TRBJ2-2; D may match TRBD1 or TRBD2 (5 bases each). Per germline, CDR1 KGHSH and CDR2 LQKENI. Trimming stripped 0 bases from V and 6 bases from J, with 8 bases between. This CDR3 contains 14 residues. Here the CDR3 DNA reads TGTGCCAGCTCACCACCGGGGGTATCCGGGGAGCTGTTTTTT. Translation gives CASSPPGVSGELFF.

This clonotype came up many times. This CDR3 is CASSRLRLDLETQYF. The CDR3 nucleotides read TGTGCCAGCAGCCGATTAAGGCTTGACCTGGAGACCCAGTACTTC. The genes are TRBV7-8 and TRBJ2-5; D not certain. The CDR3 length is 15 residues. V gave up 5 bases and J gave up 5 bases, with 18 bases separating them. Germline assignment: CDR1 SGHVS and CDR2 FQNEAQ.

This clonotype was seen many times. The J gene is TRBJ2-5, the V gene TRBV20-1; the D gene is possibly TRBD2 (9 bases). In germline, CDR1 is DFQATT, CDR2 SNEGSKA (reference sequence). CDR3 length equals 15 residues. Trimming pared 5 bases from V and 5 bases from J, leaving 21 bases between. In DNA form, the CDR3 reads TGCAGTGCTGGGACAGGCGCGGGAGGGGGGGAGACCCAGTACTTC. Its protein product is CSAGTGAGGGETQYF.

This clonotype was seen more than once but under ten times. CDR3 sequence (DNA): TGTGCCAGTAGTATAGCTGCTAGCGCCGGGGAGCTGTTTTTT. The encoded protein is CASSIAASAGELFF. This chain joins TRBV19 and TRBJ2-2, with D possibly being TRBD2 (6 bases). Germline V gene lookup returns CDR1 LNHDA and CDR2 SQIVND (reference sequence). The V and J ends lost 1 base and 6 bases respectively, with 9 bases between them. This CDR3 has 14 amino acids. The full variable domain, in which reference TRBV19 and TRBJ2-2 provide the parts outside the CDR3, is DGGITQSPKYLFRKEGQNVTLSCEQNLNHDAMYWYRQDPGQGLRLIYYSQIVNDFQKGDIAEGYSVSREKKESFPLTVTSAQKNPTAFYLCASSIAASAGELFFGEGSRLTVL.

This clonotype was counted ten times or more. The chain links TRBV13 to TRBJ2-7, with 7 bases aligning to TRBD2. CDR1 and CDR2 from the germline V gene are PRHDT and FYEKMQ (reference sequence). The CDR3 length is 15 residues. J gave up 6 bases and V 3 bases, and 11 bases lay outside the gene matches. DNA of the CDR3: TGTGCCAGCAGCTTCCCAAGCGGGGCCCGTCGCGAGCAGTACTTC. Protein: CASSFPSGARREQYF.

Regarding this clonotype: One end of the junction is discordant with germline, which a read error may explain. The rearrangement uses TRBV7-7 and TRBJ2-2, with 15 bases identical to TRBD2. From germline, CDR1 is SSHAT and CDR2 FNYEAQ (reference sequence). The CDR3 consists of 19 residues. The chain's CDR3 is CASSPWTSGRVAGTGELFF. For the CDR3, the DNA is TGTGCTAGCAGCCCGTGGACTAGCGGGAGGGTAGCGGGCACCGGGGAGCTGTTTTTT.

As concerns this clonotype: A read error may be the cause here, since a much bigger clone is one base away. The final CDR3 position lacks the conserved phenylalanine or tryptophan, pointing to a likely read error. The CDR3 region has the DNA TGTGCCAGCAGCCAAGATCGGCAGGGGGCCTACGAGCAGTACCTC. This gives the protein CASSQDRQGAYEQYL. The chain joins TRBV3-1 to TRBJ2-7, with 7 bases that match TRBD1. The CDR3 length is 15 residues. Losses at the gene ends were 0 bases for V and 2 bases for J; bases not matched to a gene: 4. Germline lookup yields CDR1 LGHDT and CDR2 YNNKEL (reference sequence).

This clonotype was detected only a few times. The chain is built from TRBV18 and TRBJ1-4; 10 nucleotides align to TRBD1. Germline V lookup: CDR1 KGHSH, CDR2 LQKENI. This CDR3 has 15 amino acids. Unmatched junction bases numbered 5, after V lost 3 bases and J lost 7 bases. In DNA form, the CDR3 reads TGTGCCAGCTCACCCCGGACAGGGGGTACTGAAAAACTGTTTTTT. As protein: CASSPRTGGTEKLFF.

This clonotype has a count of ten or more. The gene calls are TRBV11-1 and TRBJ2-7; D might be TRBD1 (6 bases). The germline CDR1 and CDR2 sequences are SGHAT and FQDESV (reference sequence). The CDR3 is 12 residues long. Trimming cost V 3 bases and J 5 bases, with 8 bases left between them. The CDR3 loop reads CASSFDRNEQYF. CDR3 DNA: TGTGCCAGCAGCTTTGACAGGAACGAGCAGTACTTC.

This clonotype appeared a single time. The genes are TRBV30 and TRBJ1-2; 9 nucleotides match TRBD1. The germline V gene has CDR1 GTSNPN and CDR2 SVGIG (reference sequence). The CDR3 runs 13 residues. Trimming cost V 5 bases and J 2 bases; bases outside gene matches: 3. For the CDR3, the DNA is TGTGCCTGGGGGGGACAGGGCAACTATGGCTACACCTTC. This gives the protein CAWGGQGNYGYTF.

This clonotype was seen at least ten times. This chain joins TRBV27 and TRBJ2-1; the D gene is possibly TRBD1 (5 bases). The CDR3 length is 16 residues. Looked up from germline, CDR1 is MNHEY and CDR2 is SMNVEV (reference sequence). V was cut by 6 bases and J by 5 bases, with 20 bases left in between. The CDR3, as DNA: TGTGCCAGCAGATCGGGTGGTGGAAGGGGTCACAATGAGCAGTTCTTC. Its translation: CASRSGGGRGHNEQFF.

The chain links TRBV6-5 to TRBJ2-1; D gene uncertain. The germline V and J ends were trimmed by 2 bases and 4 bases, with 6 bases remaining between them. Germline V lookup: CDR1 MNHEY, CDR2 SVGAGI. The CDR3 covers 13 residues. The CDR3 loop reads CASSYRAYNEQFF. In DNA, the CDR3 is TGTGCCAGCAGTTACAGAGCGTACAATGAGCAGTTCTTC.